This T cell receptor (beta chain) was profiled in a study of cytomegalovirus exposure and HLA in healthy donors. Findings of the study overall: CMV serostatus alone was available as immune exposure information. Sequences of the TCR beta chain were said to predict the HLA-A and HLA-B alleles of most subjects accurately.

The CDR3 covers 13 residues. Between the trimmed V and J ends, which lost 0 bases and 7 bases, there was a span of 5 bases. The germline V gene has CDR1 SGDLS and CDR2 YYNGEE. Vbeta (60) and Jbeta (13) primers were used in the PCR. TCRdb's table, derived via immunoSEQ multiplex PCR, lists solely in-frame clones and lacks some. The table has under 40,000 clones, 75% to 85% seen once. A word on this clone: Its cognate antigen is unknown.

Healthy donors of bone marrow made up the group. V gene TRBV9 combines with J gene TRBJ1-6; D is unresolved. The sequenced sample was PBMCs. The TCR originated in a woman aged 40 to 49 in good health and CMV-seronegative. The CDR3 sequence: CASSVAQNSPLHF. DNA for the CDR3: TGTGCCAGCAGCGTAGCTCAGAATTCACCCCTCCACTTT.